The T cell receptor beta chain described here comes from a study of glioma-infiltrating T cells after dendritic cell vaccination. Across the whole study: Autologous tumor lysate-pulsed dendritic cell vaccination was given between about 2003 and 2012.

General study findings and limits: Higher pretreatment TIL content predicted longer progression-free time and survival.

This CDR3 has 13 amino acids. CDR1 MNHNS and CDR2 SASEGT come from the germline V gene. Trimming shortened V by 6 bases and J by 4 bases, and 11 bases separated the two germline ends. Sequencing used immunoSEQ multiplex PCR; TCRdb keeps in-frame clones, though not all of them. The sample includes 90,000 or so clones, around four fifths of them seen just once. With regard to this clone: Antigen: not known.

Specified time point: after dendritic cell vaccination, including at tumor progression/relapse. Fresh-frozen tumor tissue and more than two years of survival data were available for all. The receptor was isolated from a human donor with glioblastoma. The sequencing here drew on blood, taken after dendritic cell vaccination. The rearrangement links TRBV6-1 to TRBJ2-3; D is ambiguous. CDR3 amino acids: CASSPLSPDTQYF. The CDR3, as DNA: TGTGCCAGCAGCCCACTCTCCCCAGATACGCAGTATTTT.